Presented here are 14 T cell receptor beta chains from one specimen sequenced in a study of graft-versus-host responses after intestinal transplantation. Produced via immunoSEQ multiplex PCR; TCRdb's table is partial and in-frame only. The data show nearly 95,000 clones, with roughly 91% seen just once and about 2% held by the top ten. Their antigen targets remain unknown. Specimen: unstimulated CD8+ T cells sorted from spleen or lymph node cells, collected before intestinal transplant. The receptors were sampled from a human donor who received an intestinal transplant.

This sequence joins TRBV6-5 and TRBJ2-5; TRBD2 matches at 8 bases. Germline CDR1 MNHEY, CDR2 SVGAGI. This CDR3 is 14 amino acids long. Trimming removed 6 bases from V and 2 bases from J; junction bases left unmatched: 5. The CDR3 loop is CASSDRGGQETQYF. CDR3 bases: TGTGCCAGCAGCGACCGCGGGGGGCAAGAGACCCAGTACTTC.

This rearrangement joins TRBV4-1 to TRBJ1-1; weak D call: TRBD1 (5 bases). The length of the CDR3 is 16 residues. Germline CDR1 is MGHRA and CDR2 is YSYEKL. V was pared by 0 bases and J by 0 bases, with 11 bases between. CDR3: CASSQEAGKVNTEAFF. For the CDR3, the DNA is TGCGCCAGCAGCCAAGAAGCAGGGAAGGTGAACACTGAAGCTTTCTTT.

This clone has a single count. This chain joins TRBV30 and TRBJ2-7; no firm D call. V dropped 0 bases and J dropped 3 bases, with 6 bases sitting between them. This CDR3 has 12 amino acids. Germline CDR1 reads GTSNPN; CDR2 reads SVGIG (reference sequence). The CDR3 coding sequence is TGTGCCTGGAGTGTACCCAGCTACGAGCAGTACTTC. Its protein is CAWSVPSYEQYF.

The V and J genes are TRBV12-5 and TRBJ2-7, with 11 positions matching TRBD1. Germline V lookup: CDR1 LGHNT, CDR2 FRNRAP. The CDR3 totals 15 residues. The trim removed 4 bases at V and 3 bases at J, leaving 5 bases unmatched. The CDR3 is CASGSGQGVLYEQYF. The CDR3 DNA is TGTGCTAGTGGTTCGGGACAGGGGGTTCTCTACGAGCAGTACTTC. Based on the CDR3 plus reference TRBV12-5 and TRBJ2-7, the full variable domain is DARVTQTPRHKVTEMGQEVTMRCQPILGHNTVFWYRQTMMQGLELLAYFRNRAPLDDSGMPKDRFSAEMPDATLATLKIQPSEPRDSAVYFCASGSGQGVLYEQYFGPGTRLTVT.

V usage is TRBV7-8 and J usage is TRBJ2-7; the match to TRBD2 covers 12 bases. CDR1 and CDR2 (germline): SGHVS, FQNEAQ. The CDR3 extends over 17 amino acids. V shed 2 bases, J shed 2 bases, and the junction held 7 bases outside the gene matches. The CDR3 nucleotides read TGTGCCAGCAGCTTACAGGGGGCTAGCGGGGGGGCCTACGAGCAGTACTTC. Translating it yields CASSLQGASGGAYEQYF.

V and J are TRBV27 and TRBJ2-5, with 9 bases matching TRBD2. Germline V lookup: CDR1 MNHEY, CDR2 SMNVEV (reference sequence). With V trimmed by 1 base and J by 3 bases, 3 bases remained unmatched. This CDR3 spans 15 amino acids. This CDR3 reads CASSLLGLAEETQYF. CDR3 DNA: TGTGCCAGCAGTTTATTGGGACTAGCAGAAGAGACCCAGTACTTC.

The chain carries TRBV7-9 and TRBJ2-5, with 8 positions matching TRBD1. This CDR3 is built from 17 residues. CDR1 is SEHNR, CDR2 FQNEAQ, per germline (reference sequence). V was clipped by 5 bases and J by 0 bases; unmatched bases: 11. This chain's CDR3 is CASSPGTGSIYQETQYF. The CDR3 region has the DNA TGTGCCAGCAGCCCGGGGACAGGATCTATTTACCAAGAGACCCAGTACTTC. Together with reference TRBV7-9 and TRBJ2-5, the CDR3 gives the full variable domain: DTGVSQNPRHKITKRGQNVTFRCDPISEHNRLYWYRQTLGQGPEFLTYFQNEAQLEKSRLLSDRFSAERPKGSFSTLEIQRTEQGDSAMYLCASSPGTGSIYQETQYFGPGTRLLVL.

V is TRBV27 and J is TRBJ2-7; no clear D. The CDR3 consists of 14 residues. V was trimmed by 2 bases and J by 1 base, leaving 9 bases between them. Germline CDR1 MNHEY, CDR2 SMNVEV (reference sequence). The CDR3 DNA reads TGTGCCAGCAGTTTAGGCCTAGGTTCCTACGAGCAGTACTTC. This gives the protein CASSLGLGSYEQYF.

The V and J genes are TRBV4-3 and TRBJ2-7; TRBD2 matches at 8 bases. Germline CDR1 LGHNA, CDR2 YSLEER. This CDR3 comprises 16 residues. V was clipped by 0 bases and J by 4 bases; unmatched bases: 8. CDR3 nucleotides: TGCGCCAGCAGCCAAGATGATTTAAGCGGGGGTTACGAGCAGTACTTC. Protein: CASSQDDLSGGYEQYF.

V is TRBV5-6 and J is TRBJ2-1; TRBD2 matches 8 bases. This CDR3 is built from 15 residues. Germline lookup yields CDR1 SGHDT and CDR2 YYEEEE. The V gene end was trimmed by 4 bases and the J gene end by 5 bases; junction bases not matched to a gene: 8. The CDR3 DNA is TGTGCCAGCAGCCCCGGGGGGGGTAACCACAATGAGCAGTTCTTC. Translating it yields CASSPGGGNHNEQFF. Complete variable domain (other parts from reference TRBV5-6 and TRBJ2-1): DAGVTQSPTHLIKTRGQQVTLRCSPKSGHDTVSWYQQALGQGPQFIFQYYEEEERQRGNFPDRFSGHQFPNYSSELNVNALLLGDSALYLCASSPGGGNHNEQFFGPGTRLTVL.

V usage is TRBV4-3 and J usage is TRBJ1-1, with D perhaps TRBD1 (6 bases). The CDR3 contains 16 residues. CDR1 LGHNA and CDR2 YSLEER come from the germline V gene. With 0 bases removed from V and 1 base from J, the gap between germline ends came to 12 bases. CDR3 residues: CASSQDHRGANTEAFF. In nucleotides, the CDR3 is TGCGCCAGCAGCCAAGATCATCGGGGGGCGAACACTGAAGCTTTCTTT.

J is TRBJ2-7 and V is TRBV27; 12 bases fit TRBD1. The germline gives CDR1 MNHEY, CDR2 SMNVEV (reference sequence). The CDR3 runs 14 residues. The trim removed 5 bases at V and 5 bases at J, leaving 4 bases unmatched. The CDR3 DNA reads TGTGCCAGCAGTCCAGGGACAGGGGGCGACGAGCAGTACTTC. It yields the protein CASSPGTGGDEQYF.

The rearrangement uses TRBV7-8 and TRBJ2-3, with D maybe TRBD2 (7 bases). Trimming cost V 5 bases and J 2 bases, with 17 bases left between them. This CDR3 comprises 16 residues. The germline gives CDR1 SGHVS, CDR2 FQNEAQ. CDR3 sequence: CASSPGRGAITDTQYF. The CDR3 nucleotides read TGTGCCAGCAGCCCGGGTCGGGGGGCGATCACAGATACGCAGTATTTT.

The V gene is TRBV27, the J gene TRBJ2-1; D gene ambiguous. V lost 4 bases and J 8 bases, leaving 9 bases between the germline ends. CDR1 MNHEY and CDR2 SMNVEV come from the germline V gene (reference sequence). The CDR3 extends over 12 amino acids. The CDR3 region has the DNA TGTGCCAGCAGTTCCCTCAGGCATGAGCAGTTCTTC. Amino acids: CASSSLRHEQFF.